This record covers a single TCR beta chain. Its antigen is not known. This record belongs to a study of Ad26.COV2.S vaccination and SARS-CoV-2 variants. Turning to the study itself: The authors gave Ad26.COV2.S intramuscularly, either once or twice 56 days apart. The study's findings and limits: Breadth of non-spike TCRs did not differ between vaccinees and placebo recipients.

Treatment meaning: around 19 received Ad26.COV2.S at low or high dose, single or two shots; 5 received placebo; per-sample allocation not given. Collection of samples fell on day 63 after the first vaccine or placebo injection. In Boston, an adult donor aged 18-55 years took part. Expressing Wuhan-strain SARS-CoV-2 spike, an Ad26 vector served as the vaccine. Germline CDR1 is LGHNA and CDR2 is YSLEER. After removal of 0 bases from V and 9 bases from J, the junction contained 9 bases not matched to a gene. CDR3 length: 15 amino acids. Some clones are missing from TCRdb's copy, which holds only in-frame ones; the method was immunoSEQ multiplex PCR. The sample holds about 350,000 clones, about 88% seen once.

This TCR was recovered from a person aged 18-65 years who received the Ad26.COV2.S COVID-19 vaccine or a placebo. The V gene is TRBV4-3, the J gene TRBJ2-5, with 8 nucleotides matching TRBD2. This material consisted of peripheral blood, taken in a trial of Ad26.COV2.S vaccine versus placebo. CDR3 sequence reads: CASSQDRGTSDAQYF. Here the CDR3 DNA reads TGCGCCAGCAGCCAAGATCGAGGGACTAGTGATGCCCAGTACTTC.